This T cell receptor (beta chain) was obtained from a study of T cells in narcolepsy. The study's findings and limits: Some memory CD4+ repertoires had no autoreactive clone sequences. Same-patient CSF and blood CD4+ T cell clonotypes included HCRT-specific and TRIB2-specific autoreactive ones. Autoreactive clonotypes reportedly recurred in blood of same and different patients, not controls.

In regard to this clone: Its specificity is unknown.

Trimming left V 5 bases short and J 2 bases short, with 10 bases between. This CDR3 has 15 amino acids. Looked up from germline, CDR1 is MNHEY and CDR2 is SVGAGI. Assay used: immunoSEQ multiplex PCR; TCRdb lists only in-frame clones, some missing. The sample has tens of thousands of clones, under 85% seen once. The chain joins TRBV6-5 to TRBJ1-6, with a tentative D call TRBD1 (6 bases). This sequence originates from a human donor with narcolepsy. Sequenced material: CD45RA- memory CD4+ T cells from PBMCs. The CDR3 nucleotides are TGTGCCAGCAGTCGCAGGGACACCTATAATTCACCCCTCCACTTT. Translation: CASSRRDTYNSPLHF.